This TCR beta chain is drawn from a study of PD-1 blockade in classical Hodgkin lymphoma. Notes on the study in general: Possible causes of repertoire differences, disease activity or prior therapy, remain undefined. Among the patients, those starting nivolumab under 1 year after ASCT were excluded. CD4+ but not CD8+ TCR diversity rose significantly by C4D1.

Profiling relied on immunoSEQ multiplex PCR, and the TCRdb table lists in-frame clones only, not all of them. The sample includes almost 30,000 clones, more than 80% seen only once; the top ten take around 0.6%. As to time point: cycle 4 day 1 (C4D1), after less than 7 weeks of nivolumab. Each of the patients experienced relapse following autologous stem cell transplantation, and their brentuximab vedotin exposure differed. Purification of CD4+ T cells from thawed PBMCs was performed via magnetic negative selection. The CDR3 extends over 15 amino acids. V lost 0 bases and J 3 bases, leaving 10 bases between the germline ends. Germline CDR1 reads SGHRS; CDR2 reads YFSETQ. Of note for this clone: Antigen unknown.

The clonotype was recovered from a human donor with classical Hodgkin lymphoma. The gene calls are TRBV5-1 and TRBJ2-1; D remains ambiguous. The specimen comprised CD4+ T cells from blood, sampled before the fourth cycle of nivolumab. CDR3 sequence (DNA): TGCGCCAGCAGCTTGGTCCCGGATAGCTACAATGAGCAGTTCTTC. Its translation is CASSLVPDSYNEQFF.